Following are 20 T cell receptor beta chains from one sample sequenced in a study of shared T cell receptors in the human thymus. The protocol was immunoSEQ multiplex PCR, while the TCRdb copy is restricted to in-frame clones and leaves out a portion. The sample lists some 400,000 clones, over 90% occurring once. Sequencing input: thymocytes. These receptors were collected from a human donor.

V is TRBV27 and J is TRBJ2-3; weak D call: TRBD2 (5 bases). V shed 10 bases and J shed 5 bases, with 22 bases lying between them. Germline-derived CDR1 and CDR2 are MNHEY and SMNVEV (reference sequence). CDR3 length equals 15 residues. In DNA, the CDR3 is TGTGCCACCGCTATGGGAGCGAATATCAGAGATACGCAGTATTTT. It is translated as CATAMGANIRDTQYF.

The CDR3 sequence: CASSLPGRNTGELFF. Written as DNA, the CDR3 is TGTGCCAGCAGCTTACCCGGGAGGAACACCGGGGAGCTGTTTTTT. V gene TRBV7-2 combines with J gene TRBJ2-2; tentatively, D is TRBD2 (6 bases). Germline CDR1 and CDR2: SGHTA and FQGNSA. Between the trimmed V and J ends, which lost 2 bases and 1 base, there was a span of 8 bases. The CDR3 has 15 residues.

The chain is built from TRBV5-4 and TRBJ2-1; 8 bases line up with TRBD2. The germline V gene encodes CDR1 SGHNT and CDR2 YYREEE (reference sequence). The trim removed 3 bases at V and 0 bases at J, leaving 8 bases unmatched. The CDR3 totals 17 residues. CDR3 coding DNA: TGTGCCAGCAGCTCAGTAAGCGGGAGTATCTCCTACAATGAGCAGTTCTTC. Its protein is CASSSVSGSISYNEQFF.

This chain links TRBV4-2 with TRBJ1-5; D gene ambiguous. The CDR3 totals 16 residues. Germline values: CDR1 LGHNA, CDR2 YNFKEQ. V dropped 0 bases and J dropped 4 bases, with 13 bases sitting between them. The CDR3 DNA is TGTGCCAGCAGCCAAGATCTCGGAACAGAGAATCAGCCCCAGCATTTT. This sequence encodes CASSQDLGTENQPQHF.

The chain recombines TRBV28 with TRBJ1-5, with 7 bases matching TRBD1. The CDR3 loop spans 15 amino acids. Per the germline V gene, CDR1 is MDHEN and CDR2 is SYDVKM. Unmatched junction bases numbered 6, after V lost 2 bases and J lost 5 bases. The DNA for the CDR3 is TGTGCCAGCAGTTTAGAGAGGGGGCAAGATCAGCCCCAGCATTTT. Translated, it gives CASSLERGQDQPQHF.

The chain uses TRBV30 and TRBJ2-1; 8 bases line up with TRBD2. Looked up from germline, CDR1 is GTSNPN and CDR2 is SVGIG (reference sequence). There are 15 residues in the CDR3. The J segment lost 4 bases and the V segment lost 4 bases, leaving 9 bases of the junction unmatched. CDR3 protein: CAWKKRELSYNEQFF. CDR3 in DNA: TGTGCCTGGAAAAAGCGGGAGCTTTCATACAATGAGCAGTTCTTC.

This clone occurred once. V and J are TRBV27 and TRBJ2-2; D call uncertain. Germline CDR1 MNHEY, CDR2 SMNVEV (reference sequence). V gave up 7 bases and J gave up 2 bases, with 14 bases separating them. This CDR3 spans 15 amino acids. CDR3 sequence (DNA): TGTGCCAGCACGGCCACAGATACTAACACCGGGGAGCTGTTTTTT. This gives the protein CASTATDTNTGELFF.

This clone was recorded once. The V call is TRBV5-1, the J call TRBJ2-2, with 13 bases matching TRBD2. The germline CDR1 and CDR2 sequences are SGHRS and YFSETQ. The CDR3 totals 19 residues. V dropped 4 bases and J dropped 2; count of bases not matched to a gene: 11. The CDR3 DNA reads as TGCGCCAGCAGCCCACTAGCGGGAGGGCCCCACTTCAACACCGGGGAGCTGTTTTTT. Translation gives CASSPLAGGPHFNTGELFF.

The V call is TRBV6-5, the J call TRBJ2-1; TRBD1 might be the D (6 bases). CDR3 size: 13 residues. Trimming removed 2 bases at V and 15 bases at J, with 17 bases between. Germline V gene data show CDR1 as MNHEY and CDR2 as SVGAGI. The CDR3 nucleotides are TGTGCCAGCAGTTACAGAAGAACAGGGTCTGGGTTCTTC. Its translation: CASSYRRTGSGFF.

This clone was seen once. The chain has TRBV11-3 and TRBJ2-2, with D possibly being TRBD2 (6 bases). CDR1 and CDR2 from the germline V gene are SGHNT and YENEEA. V was trimmed by 5 bases and J by 5 bases, leaving 12 bases between them. CDR3 length: 14 residues. Here the CDR3 DNA reads TGTGCCAGCAGCCCCCCCCGGGGGACCGGGGAGCTGTTTTTT. Its translation is CASSPPRGTGELFF. The full variable domain, rest sourced from reference TRBV11-3 and TRBJ2-2, is EAGVVQSPRYKIIEKKQPVAFWCNPISGHNTLYWYLQNLGQGPELLIRYENEEAVDDSQLPKDRFSAERLKGVDSTLKIQPAELGDSAVYLCASSPPRGTGELFFGEGSRLTVL.

The genes are TRBV27 and TRBJ2-7, with 8 bases aligning to TRBD1. V lost 5 bases and J lost 7; bases outside the gene matches: 10. Germline assignment: CDR1 MNHEY and CDR2 SMNVEV (reference sequence). The CDR3 has 14 residues. The CDR3 reads CASSITGTGREQYF. In DNA, the CDR3 is TGTGCCAGCAGTATAACTGGGACAGGCAGAGAGCAGTACTTC.

The chain combines TRBV5-1 with TRBJ2-3; D call uncertain. CDR1 is SGHRS, CDR2 YFSETQ, per germline. The length of the CDR3 is 14 residues. The V end lost 5 bases, the J end lost 3 bases, and 13 bases lay between the germline ends. The CDR3 bases are TGCGCCAGCAGAACGGCCGGCCGAACAGATACGCAGTATTTT. Translation gives CASRTAGRTDTQYF.

This clone was seen only once. The genes are TRBV27 and TRBJ1-1; D may be TRBD1 (5 bases). V was pared by 6 bases and J by 4 bases, with 18 bases between. Germline assignment: CDR1 MNHEY and CDR2 SMNVEV (reference sequence). The CDR3 runs 15 residues. This chain's CDR3 is CASSRGGSGTTEAFF. In DNA form, the CDR3 reads TGTGCCAGCAGCCGGGGGGGATCCGGGACCACTGAAGCTTTCTTT.

The V and J genes are TRBV7-2 and TRBJ2-2; unclear D gene. This CDR3 region has 17 residues. Germline loops: CDR1 SGHTA, CDR2 FQGNSA. The V end lost 3 bases, the J end lost 1 base, and 15 bases lay between the germline ends. The CDR3 DNA reads TGTGCCAGCAGCTTTCCTAGGGAAGACTTGAACACCGGGGAGCTGTTTTTT. Protein: CASSFPREDLNTGELFF.

The chain links TRBV28 to TRBJ2-3; possible D gene TRBD1, 5 bases. Per the germline V gene, CDR1 is MDHEN and CDR2 is SYDVKM. V gave up 2 bases and J gave up 2 bases, with 14 bases separating them. This CDR3 spans 16 amino acids. The CDR3 DNA is TGTGCCAGCAGTTTAGTTGCAGGGTTCGTCACAGATACGCAGTATTTT. Translation: CASSLVAGFVTDTQYF.

The CDR3 region is CATSRVKGPPLYNEQFF. CDR3 bases: TGTGCCACCAGCAGAGTCAAGGGACCTCCCCTTTACAATGAGCAGTTCTTC. The chain couples TRBV15 to TRBJ2-1, with D perhaps assigned TRBD1 or TRBD2 (5 bases each). V was cut by 1 base and J by 4 bases, with 17 bases left in between. CDR1 and CDR2 (germline): LNHNV, YYDKDF (reference sequence). This CDR3 is built from 17 residues.

Turning to this clone: At the DNA level, this CDR3 is encoded by other sequences in the same sample as well. The V gene is TRBV18, the J gene TRBJ1-2, with TRBD1 as a possible D gene (5 bases). CDR3 length: 13 amino acids. V lost 2 bases to trimming and J lost 4 bases, with 8 bases between them. CDR1 and CDR2 from the germline V gene are KGHSH and LQKENI. In DNA, the CDR3 is TGTGCCAGCTCACCATTGGGGCGCTATGGCTACACCTTC. Translating gives CASSPLGRYGYTF.

The gene calls are TRBV7-6 and TRBJ2-5; TRBD1 agrees at 8 bases. V lost 5 bases to trimming and J lost 3 bases; unmatched junction nucleotides: 11. The length of the CDR3 is 16 residues. The V gene's germline CDR1 is SGHVS and CDR2 FNYEAQ. The CDR3 DNA follows: TGTGCCAGCAGCACCAGGGGGCCTAACGAAGAAGAGACCCAGTACTTC. This sequence encodes CASSTRGPNEEETQYF.

The chain uses TRBV7-9 and TRBJ1-2; TRBD1 aligns across 8 bases. The CDR3 spans 11 residues. V lost 10 bases and J lost 6; bases outside the gene matches: 4. Looked up from germline, CDR1 is SEHNR and CDR2 is FQNEAQ (reference sequence). CDR3 DNA: TGTGCCACCCAGGGGGCGCATGGCTACACCTTC. Translated, it gives CATQGAHGYTF.

This chain links TRBV7-3 with TRBJ1-1, with TRBD1 matching over 7 bases. V dropped 5 bases and J dropped 0; count of bases not matched to a gene: 18. CDR3 length equals 19 residues. Germline V gives CDR1 SGHTA, CDR2 FQGTGA. CDR3 bases: TGTGCCAGCAGCCCCTCCGGGACAGACAAGCGATTCATGAACACTGAAGCTTTCTTT. This encodes CASSPSGTDKRFMNTEAFF.